These 15 T cell receptor beta chains share one sample of origin, sequenced in a study of cytomegalovirus exposure and HLA in healthy donors. In the PCR, 60 Vbeta and 13 Jbeta primers were used. Clones were sequenced by immunoSEQ multiplex PCR, and TCRdb holds only the in-frame ones, with some missing. The sample records fewer than 100,000 clones, roughly 78% being singletons. Source material: PBMCs. The receptors come from a male donor in good health and CMV-seropositive.

The chain has TRBV28 and TRBJ1-2, with D possibly being TRBD1 (5 bases). CDR3 length: 15 amino acids. Deletions cut 1 base from V and 3 bases from J, with 12 bases between. The germline V gene has CDR1 MDHEN and CDR2 SYDVKM. The CDR3 sequence: CASSLLGGRDYGYTF. CDR3 nucleotide sequence: TGTGCCAGCAGTTTATTGGGGGGGAGGGACTATGGCTACACCTTC.

This clone was seen just once. In DNA form, the CDR3 reads TGTGCCACCAACCCCGGGCGGGAATACTACAATGAGCAGTTCTTC. Residues: CATNPGREYYNEQFF. The genes are TRBV27 and TRBJ2-1; D might be TRBD2 (6 bases). This CDR3 region has 15 residues. The V gene lost 10 bases and the J gene lost 3 bases, with 19 bases spanning the gap. The germline CDR1 and CDR2 sequences are MNHEY and SMNVEV (reference sequence).

This clone has a single count. The chain links TRBV25-1 to TRBJ2-3, with D possibly TRBD1 on 7 matching bases. Germline CDR1 and CDR2: MGHDK and SYGVNS. V lost 1 base and J lost 4, with 9 bases in between. The CDR3 has 14 residues. CDR3 DNA sequence: TGTGCCAGCAGTGAATTCAGGGGGGCAGATACGCAGTATTTT. This codes for CASSEFRGADTQYF.

CDR3 DNA: TGTGCCAGCAGTTCCCGGACAGGTCTCACCTACGAGCAGTACTTC. It translates to CASSSRTGLTYEQYF. The chain uses TRBV27 and TRBJ2-7, with TRBD1 identical over 7 bases. J gave up 2 bases and V 4 bases, and 8 bases lay outside the gene matches. Germline CDR1 MNHEY, CDR2 SMNVEV (reference sequence). The CDR3 has 15 residues.

The genes are TRBV18 and TRBJ2-5; 8 bases agree with TRBD2. The CDR3 consists of 16 residues. V lost 5 bases, J lost 3 bases, and 11 bases stayed unmatched. The germline V gene encodes CDR1 KGHSH and CDR2 LQKENI. CDR3 protein: CASSLVAGTTEETQYF. The CDR3 nucleotides read TGTGCCAGCTCATTAGTAGCGGGAACTACAGAAGAGACCCAGTACTTC.

The V and J genes are TRBV18 and TRBJ2-5, with TRBD2 matching 12 bases. Germline V lookup: CDR1 KGHSH, CDR2 LQKENI. V trimming: 0 bases; J trimming: 4 bases; junction bases outside the gene matches: 6. This CDR3 has 17 residues. The CDR3: CASSPPGRLAGVETQYF. The DNA of the CDR3 is TGTGCCAGCTCACCACCTGGGCGACTAGCGGGGGTAGAGACCCAGTACTTC.

This chain joins TRBV28 and TRBJ2-7; the match to TRBD1 covers 7 bases. The germline CDR1 and CDR2 sequences are MDHEN and SYDVKM. The CDR3 loop spans 14 amino acids. The trim removed 4 bases at V and 3 bases at J, leaving 6 bases unmatched. The CDR3 sequence is CASSSTGTDYEQYF. CDR3 sequence (DNA): TGTGCCAGCAGTTCGACAGGGACGGACTACGAGCAGTACTTC.

V gene TRBV11-3 combines with J gene TRBJ2-1, with 9 bases matching TRBD2. Germline V gives CDR1 SGHNT, CDR2 YENEEA. V lost 4 bases to trimming and J lost 5 bases; unmatched junction nucleotides: 12. The CDR3 loop spans 17 amino acids. The CDR3 coding sequence is TGTGCCAGCAGCTGTCGGTTGAGCGGGAGGCTGGACAATGAGCAGTTCTTC. It encodes CASSCRLSGRLDNEQFF.

This clone was detected a few times. The V call is TRBV6-5, the J call TRBJ2-5; 10 bases match TRBD2. The length of the CDR3 is 15 residues. The germline V gene has CDR1 MNHEY and CDR2 SVGAGI. V lost 6 bases to trimming and J lost 4 bases; unmatched junction nucleotides: 8. CDR3 nucleotide sequence: TGTGCCAGCAGCGATGCTAGCGGGGGTAGAGAGACCCAGTACTTC. It is translated as CASSDASGGRETQYF.

J is TRBJ2-2 and V is TRBV7-2; D is uncertain. CDR1 and CDR2 from the germline V gene are SGHTA and FQGNSA. The CDR3 extends over 16 amino acids. The V end lost 2 bases, the J end lost 6 bases, and 16 bases lay between the germline ends. CDR3 sequence: CASSLNSPRLAGELFF. DNA of the CDR3: TGTGCCAGCAGCTTAAATAGCCCCCGGTTGGCCGGGGAGCTGTTTTTT.

The chain recombines TRBV10-3 with TRBJ1-1; TRBD1 is a possible D gene (6 bases). The CDR3 length is 15 residues. Germline assignment: CDR1 ENHRY and CDR2 SYGVKD. V was cut by 0 bases and J by 3 bases, with 11 bases left in between. The CDR3 loop reads CAISESKTGYTEAFF. The CDR3 nucleotides read TGTGCCATCAGTGAGTCGAAGACAGGATACACTGAAGCTTTCTTT.

A few counts support this clone. This sequence joins TRBV5-1 and TRBJ2-2; a possible D gene is TRBD2 (6 bases). CDR1 SGHRS and CDR2 YFSETQ come from the germline V gene. The V end lost 6 bases, the J end lost 0 bases, and 12 bases lay between the germline ends. This CDR3 contains 15 residues. CDR3 loop: CASTRRGTNTGELFF. The CDR3 DNA reads as TGCGCCAGCACACGACGGGGGACGAACACCGGGGAGCTGTTTTTT.

This rearrangement joins TRBV13 to TRBJ2-1; D unresolved. Germline assignment: CDR1 PRHDT and CDR2 FYEKMQ (reference sequence). Between the trimmed V and J ends, which lost 4 bases and 4 bases, there was a span of 11 bases. This CDR3 spans 14 amino acids. CDR3 region: CASSYRVKYNEQFF. The DNA of the CDR3 is TGTGCCAGCAGCTACCGGGTCAAATACAATGAGCAGTTCTTC.

This chain connects TRBV25-1 to TRBJ1-2, with unresolved D. The germline V gene has CDR1 MGHDK and CDR2 SYGVNS. The V end lost 3 bases, the J end lost 4 bases, and 15 bases lay between the germline ends. The CDR3 contains 15 residues. The CDR3 region is CASSDSDKPLYGYTF. For the CDR3, the DNA is TGTGCCAGCAGTGACTCCGACAAACCCCTCTATGGCTACACCTTC.

This clone was detected once. The chain joins TRBV5-1 to TRBJ2-1; tentative D call: TRBD2 (5 bases). The ends were cut back, 2 bases at V and 8 bases at J, with 20 bases in the middle. CDR3 length: 16 amino acids. Germline V lookup: CDR1 SGHRS, CDR2 YFSETQ. The CDR3 loop is CASSFPPDSSRDEQFF. The DNA for the CDR3 is TGCGCCAGCAGCTTCCCACCGGACTCCTCCCGGGATGAGCAGTTCTTC.